The 29 T cell receptor beta chains below all came from one sample that was sequenced in a study of T-cell memory formation after mild COVID-19. TCRdb re-called the 5' RACE reads through MiXCR, storing one row per CDR3 protein. In the table there are under 550,000 distinct CDR3 sequences, roughly 18% of which are singletons. Sequencing input: PBMCs or a T cell subset sorted from them (not recorded which). These receptors originate from an adult woman who had mild COVID-19 (a few samples of this study predate the infection). Cell type and time point are not known.

This clonotype appeared a few times. This CDR3 is CASRASGRGNEQYF. The CDR3 DNA reads TGTGCCAGCAGGGCCAGCGGGAGAGGGAACGAGCAGTACTTC. This chain links TRBV12-3 or TRBV12-4 with TRBJ2-7; 8 nucleotides match TRBD2. The CDR3 has 14 residues. V was clipped by 6 bases and J by 5 bases; unmatched bases: 9.

The chain has TRBV11-2 and TRBJ1-1; unclear D gene. Germline assignment: CDR1 SGHAT and CDR2 FQNNGV. Trimming pared 0 bases from V and 4 bases from J, leaving 6 bases between. The CDR3 contains 13 residues. The CDR3 DNA follows: TGTGCCAGCAGCTTAGATATCAGCACTGAAGCTTTCTTT. As protein: CASSLDISTEAFF. Full variable domain (missing parts from reference TRBV11-2 and TRBJ1-1): EAGVAQSPRYKIIEKRQSVAFWCNPISGHATLYWYQQILGQGPKLLIQFQNNGVVDDSQLPKDRFSAERLKGVDSTLKIQPAKLEDSAVYLCASSLDISTEAFFGQGTRLTVV.

V usage is TRBV7-9 and J usage is TRBJ2-7; D gene ambiguous. Germline lookup yields CDR1 SEHNR and CDR2 FQNEAQ (reference sequence). The CDR3 has 13 amino acids. Trimming stripped 1 base from V and 7 bases from J, with 11 bases between. In DNA form, the CDR3 reads TGTGCCAGCAGCTTAGACCCTTCGAGGGAGCAGTACTTC. Translated, it gives CASSLDPSREQYF.

This clonotype was seen more than once but under ten times. The rearrangement joins TRBV5-1 to TRBJ2-1; 10 nucleotides align to TRBD1. Germline V gives CDR1 SGHRS, CDR2 YFSETQ. The CDR3 covers 18 residues. With V trimmed by 4 bases and J by 2 bases, 12 bases remained unmatched. CDR3 residues: CASSRGTGVRMAYNEQFF. CDR3 bases: TGCGCCAGCAGCAGAGGGACAGGGGTAAGAATGGCCTACAATGAGCAGTTCTTC.

V and J are TRBV11-2 and TRBJ2-3, with 8 positions matching TRBD2. Germline V CDR1 and CDR2: SGHAT, FQNNGV. There are 16 residues in the CDR3. Germline trimming cut 5 bases from V and 1 base from J; bases unmatched to any gene: 8. DNA of the CDR3: TGTGCCAGCAGCAGAGGACTAGCCTCGGGCACAGATACGCAGTATTTT. It yields the protein CASSRGLASGTDTQYF.

As DNA, the CDR3 is TGTGCCAGCAGCCCTTTGGGAGGGAGCTCCTACAATGAGCAGTTCTTC. This sequence encodes CASSPLGGSSYNEQFF. The chain has TRBV7-2 and TRBJ2-1; 7 bases align to TRBD2. CDR3 length equals 16 residues. Losses at the gene ends were 5 bases for V and 0 bases for J; bases not matched to a gene: 7. Germline-derived CDR1 and CDR2 are SGHTA and FQGNSA.

This clonotype appeared a few times. V is TRBV11-3 and J is TRBJ1-4; D not certain. Germline-derived CDR1 and CDR2 are SGHNT and YENEEA. Trimming cost V 7 bases and J 2 bases, with 23 bases left between them. The CDR3 runs to 18 residues. The CDR3 spells CASNTGVGEGRTNEKLFF. CDR3 DNA: TGTGCCAGCAACACCGGAGTTGGGGAAGGGAGGACTAATGAAAAACTGTTTTTT. Full variable domain (remainder filled in from reference TRBV11-3 and TRBJ1-4): EAGVVQSPRYKIIEKKQPVAFWCNPISGHNTLYWYLQNLGQGPELLIRYENEEAVDDSQLPKDRFSAERLKGVDSTLKIQPAELGDSAVYLCASNTGVGEGRTNEKLFFGSGTQLSVL.

This clonotype was detected only a few times. This CDR3 reads CASSLAGLAGETGYNEQFF. CDR3 nucleotides: TGTGCCAGCAGCTTGGCGGGACTAGCGGGAGAGACGGGATACAATGAGCAGTTCTTC. The chain couples TRBV5-5 to TRBJ2-1, with TRBD2 matching over 14 bases. Per germline, CDR1 SGHKS and CDR2 YYEKEE (reference sequence). The trim removed 0 bases at V and 4 bases at J, leaving 9 bases unmatched. The CDR3 totals 19 residues.

This clonotype was recorded at least ten times. This chain uses TRBV6-5 with TRBJ2-1; D unclear. Trimming took off 2 bases at V and 5 bases at J, with 7 bases between the two ends. Germline CDR1 reads MNHEY; CDR2 reads SVGAGI. CDR3 length equals 13 residues. CDR3 in amino acids: CASSYSQNNEQFF. As DNA, the CDR3 is TGTGCCAGCAGTTACAGTCAGAACAATGAGCAGTTCTTC.

This clonotype was counted between two and nine times. This chain links TRBV19 with TRBJ1-1; a possible D gene is TRBD1 (5 bases). Germline V gene lookup returns CDR1 LNHDA and CDR2 SQIVND (reference sequence). This CDR3 is 14 amino acids long. The V and J ends lost 6 bases and 3 bases respectively, with 14 bases between them. Here the CDR3 reads CASRVLDSYTEAFF. The CDR3 nucleotides are TGTGCCAGTAGGGTCCTTGACAGCTACACTGAAGCTTTCTTT. Full variable domain (rest looked up from reference TRBV19 and TRBJ1-1): DGGITQSPKYLFRKEGQNVTLSCEQNLNHDAMYWYRQDPGQGLRLIYYSQIVNDFQKGDIAEGYSVSREKKESFPLTVTSAQKNPTAFYLCASRVLDSYTEAFFGQGTRLTVV.

This clonotype was seen a few times. The rearrangement links TRBV4-1 to TRBJ2-5, with D possibly matching TRBD2 (6 bases). The CDR3 spans 16 residues. Germline V CDR1 and CDR2: MGHRA, YSYEKL. V was pared by 1 base and J by 2 bases, with 14 bases between. The CDR3 sequence is CASSQGLGGSQETQYF. The CDR3 DNA sequence: TGCGCCAGCAGCCAAGGCCTGGGGGGTTCTCAAGAGACCCAGTACTTC.

The chain recombines TRBV20-1 with TRBJ1-1, with D tentatively TRBD1 (6 bases). Germline CDR1 reads DFQATT; CDR2 reads SNEGSKA (reference sequence). The CDR3 is made up of 15 amino acids. V gave up 0 bases and J gave up 1 base, with 12 bases separating them. DNA of the CDR3: TGCAGTGCTAGAGATTCTAGGGACAAGAACACTGAAGCTTTCTTT. The encoded protein is CSARDSRDKNTEAFF.

This clonotype was counted a few times. The chain is built from TRBV7-2 and TRBJ2-3; 8 bases map to TRBD2. The CDR3 spans 20 residues. The J segment lost 4 bases and the V segment lost 2 bases, leaving 20 bases of the junction unmatched. Germline CDR1 reads SGHTA; CDR2 reads FQGNSA. As DNA, the CDR3 is TGTGCCAGCAGCTTAAAGTCTAGCGGGTGGGGAGGGAGCCTTCCAGATACGCAGTATTTT. It specifies CASSLKSSGWGGSLPDTQYF.

The CDR3 loop is CASTGDSSYEQYF. The CDR3 nucleotides are TGTGCCAGCACCGGGGACAGTTCCTACGAGCAGTACTTC. The chain recombines TRBV2 with TRBJ2-7; 7 nucleotides align to TRBD1. With V trimmed by 7 bases and J by 1 base, 4 bases remained unmatched. Germline assignment: CDR1 SNHLY and CDR2 FYNNEI. The CDR3 loop spans 13 amino acids. Looking up the rest from reference TRBV2 and TRBJ2-7 gives the full variable domain: EPEVTQTPSHQVTQMGQEVILRCVPISNHLYFYWYRQILGQKVEFLVSFYNNEISEKSEIFDDQFSVERPDGSNFTLKIRSTKLEDSAMYFCASTGDSSYEQYFGPGTRLTVT.

This clonotype was observed a handful of times. The chain carries TRBV19 and TRBJ2-1, with 7 nucleotides matching TRBD2. Germline CDR1 and CDR2: LNHDA and SQIVND (reference sequence). Losses at the gene ends were 0 bases for V and 9 bases for J; bases not matched to a gene: 5. CDR3 size: 14 residues. CDR3 DNA: TGTGCCAGTAGTATAGATGGGAGGGGCGCTGAGCAGTTCTTC. It translates to CASSIDGRGAEQFF.

This clonotype was seen many times. V is TRBV7-9 and J is TRBJ2-7; 7 nucleotides match TRBD1. Per the germline V gene, CDR1 is SEHNR and CDR2 is FQNEAQ (reference sequence). Trimming took 5 bases from V and 2 from J; bases not matched to a gene: 9. CDR3 size: 15 residues. This CDR3 reads CASSPGGQGAYEQYF. In DNA form, the CDR3 reads TGTGCCAGCAGCCCCGGCGGGCAGGGGGCCTACGAGCAGTACTTC.

This clonotype was seen more than once but under ten times. This rearrangement joins TRBV29-1 to TRBJ2-5; 7 nucleotides line up with TRBD2. The V segment lost 5 bases and the J segment 4 bases; nucleotides outside the gene matches: 7. The CDR3 contains 13 residues. In germline, CDR1 is SQVTM, CDR2 ANQGSEA. CDR3 sequence (DNA): TGCAGCGTTCTGCCAGCGGGAAGAGAGACCCAGTACTTC. Amino acid sequence: CSVLPAGRETQYF.

This rearrangement joins TRBV20-1 to TRBJ2-2, with TRBD2 matching 8 bases. CDR1 is DFQATT and CDR2 is SNEGSKA in the germline V gene (reference sequence). Trimming removed 2 bases from V and 4 bases from J; junction bases left unmatched: 12. The CDR3 length is 17 residues. The CDR3 is CSARSSLGGGFTGELFF. DNA of the CDR3: TGCAGTGCTAGATCCTCCCTCGGCGGGGGGTTCACCGGGGAGCTGTTTTTT.

This clonotype was observed a handful of times. The V gene is TRBV24-1, the J gene TRBJ2-1; 10 nucleotides match TRBD2. V gave up 4 bases and J gave up 6 bases; unmatched junction bases: 5. CDR1 KGHDR and CDR2 SFDVKD come from the germline V gene. There are 15 residues in the CDR3. The CDR3 spells CATSEERGGRNEQFF. The CDR3 coding sequence is TGTGCCACCAGTGAGGAGCGGGGGGGCCGCAATGAGCAGTTCTTC.

There are a few counts of this clonotype. The CDR3 protein is CASSLAGSEETQYF. The CDR3 bases are TGCGCCAGCAGCTTGGCCGGGTCGGAAGAGACCCAGTACTTC. This chain joins TRBV5-1 and TRBJ2-5; D is unclear. Germline V gene sequence: CDR1 SGHRS, CDR2 YFSETQ. The ends were cut back, 0 bases at V and 3 bases at J, with 9 bases in the middle. The CDR3 runs 14 residues.

This clonotype was recorded at least ten times. The chain combines TRBV20-1 with TRBJ2-5; 13 bases agree with TRBD2. V lost 6 bases and J lost 5; bases outside the gene matches: 15. Germline V lookup: CDR1 DFQATT, CDR2 SNEGSKA (reference sequence). The CDR3 loop spans 17 amino acids. The CDR3 loop is CSAPKGTSGARGETQYF. The CDR3 nucleotides read TGCAGTGCCCCGAAGGGGACTAGCGGGGCTAGGGGGGAGACCCAGTACTTC.

The chain links TRBV7-9 to TRBJ2-3; 8 bases are a match to TRBD1. V lost 4 bases and J lost 4; bases outside the gene matches: 7. The CDR3 runs 15 residues. Per germline, CDR1 SEHNR and CDR2 FQNEAQ (reference sequence). Here the CDR3 DNA reads TGTGCCAGCAGCTCCAGACAGGGGAGATCAGATACGCAGTATTTT. It codes for CASSSRQGRSDTQYF.

The genes are TRBV11-2 and TRBJ2-3; 7 bases are shared with TRBD2. Unmatched junction bases numbered 9, after V lost 4 bases and J lost 2 bases. The CDR3 covers 16 residues. Germline V CDR1 and CDR2: SGHAT, FQNNGV. Here the CDR3 reads CASSSRTGTNTDTQYF. Here the CDR3 DNA reads TGTGCCAGCAGCTCTAGAACCGGGACTAACACAGATACGCAGTATTTT.

This chain links TRBV11-2 with TRBJ2-7, with D perhaps matching TRBD2 (6 bases). CDR1 is SGHAT and CDR2 is FQNNGV in the germline V gene. Between the trimmed V and J ends, which lost 3 bases and 6 bases, there was a span of 12 bases. This CDR3 region has 13 residues. The CDR3 coding sequence is TGTGCCAGCAGCTTCACGGGAGCGGGCGAGCAGTACTTC. The encoded protein is CASSFTGAGEQYF.

A few counts support this clonotype. The chain combines TRBV20-1 with TRBJ2-7, with TRBD2 identical over 14 bases. The J segment lost 2 bases and the V segment lost 3 bases, leaving 15 bases of the junction unmatched. This CDR3 is 19 amino acids long. Germline V gene data show CDR1 as DFQATT and CDR2 as SNEGSKA (reference sequence). The CDR3 spells CSASGLWGLAGARTYEQYF. The DNA for the CDR3 is TGCAGTGCTAGTGGGTTGTGGGGACTAGCGGGAGCGAGAACCTACGAGCAGTACTTC.

This chain uses TRBV20-1 with TRBJ1-4; 8 bases align to TRBD1. In germline, CDR1 is DFQATT, CDR2 SNEGSKA (reference sequence). The CDR3 covers 15 residues. V gave up 3 bases and J gave up 8 bases; unmatched junction bases: 11. CDR3 amino acids: CSASRLPGQEEKLFF. CDR3 DNA sequence: TGCAGTGCTAGTCGCCTACCGGGACAGGAGGAAAAACTGTTTTTT.

This clonotype was counted many times. The rearrangement links TRBV5-1 to TRBJ2-1; no reliable D call. CDR3 length equals 12 residues. Germline CDR1 reads SGHRS; CDR2 reads YFSETQ. Trimming left V 0 bases short and J 13 bases short, with 11 bases between. CDR3 in DNA: TGCGCCAGCAGCTTGGGTGACGGTTCCCAGTTCTTC. This gives the protein CASSLGDGSQFF.

The J gene is TRBJ2-1, the V gene TRBV7-9; a weak D match, TRBD1 (6 bases). V was shortened by 4 bases and J by 5 bases, with 9 bases between the two germline ends. The CDR3 has 13 amino acids. Per the germline V gene, CDR1 is SEHNR and CDR2 is FQNEAQ (reference sequence). CDR3 amino acids: CASSSGHNNEQFF. The CDR3 bases are TGTGCCAGCAGCTCGGGACACAACAATGAGCAGTTCTTC.

This clonotype was found a few times. The chain couples TRBV20-1 to TRBJ1-1; a weak D match, TRBD1 (6 bases). This CDR3 has 15 residues. Trimming shortened V by 7 bases and J by 0 bases, and 18 bases separated the two germline ends. The germline gives CDR1 DFQATT, CDR2 SNEGSKA (reference sequence). CDR3 bases: TGCAGTGGACGAACAGGGCATAACATGAACACTGAAGCTTTCTTT. Translation gives CSGRTGHNMNTEAFF.